This T cell receptor (beta chain) comes out of a study of T-cell reconstitution after alpha-beta-depleted transplantation in children. Findings of the study overall: Expanded graft clones, several hundred of them, were reportedly the source of alpha-beta T cells about two months after transplant.

The CDR3 totals 17 residues. CDR1 SEHNR and CDR2 FQNEAQ come from the germline V gene (reference sequence). V was clipped by 5 bases and J by 7 bases; unmatched bases: 16. The authors prepared the TCRbeta library with unique molecular identifiers. TCRdb analysed the PCR reads with MiXCR anew, one entry per CDR3 protein. The sample holds about 980,000 distinct CDR3 sequences, about 31% seen once. This clonotype has just a few counts. Its target is not known. This receptor was identified in a boy in the first two years of life who had a stem cell transplant for SCID, so the T cells may come from the graft donor. The V call is TRBV7-9, the J call TRBJ2-5; 10 bases fit TRBD1. Material: PBMCs, mostly from graft donor cells, obtained 360 days after TCRalphabeta/CD19-depleted stem cell transplant. CDR3 bases: TGTGCCAGCAGCGCGCCGACAGGGGGCGTGAATATGGGGACCCAGTACTTC. Translating gives CASSAPTGGVNMGTQYF.